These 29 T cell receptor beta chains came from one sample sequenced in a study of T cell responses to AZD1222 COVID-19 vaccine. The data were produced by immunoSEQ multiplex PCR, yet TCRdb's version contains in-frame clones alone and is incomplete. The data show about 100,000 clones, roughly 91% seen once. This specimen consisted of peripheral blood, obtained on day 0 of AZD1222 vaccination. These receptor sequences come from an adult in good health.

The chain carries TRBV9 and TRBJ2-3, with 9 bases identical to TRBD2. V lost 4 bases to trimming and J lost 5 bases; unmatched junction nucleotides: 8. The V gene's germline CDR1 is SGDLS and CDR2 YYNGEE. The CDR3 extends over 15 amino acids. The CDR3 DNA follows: TGTGCCAGCAGCCCTAGCGGGACTTTGGGAGATACGCAGTATTTT. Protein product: CASSPSGTLGDTQYF.

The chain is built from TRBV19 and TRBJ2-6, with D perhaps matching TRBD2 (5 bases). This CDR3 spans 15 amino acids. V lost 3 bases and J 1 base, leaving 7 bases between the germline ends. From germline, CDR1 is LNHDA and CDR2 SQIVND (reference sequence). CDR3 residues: CASSMGASGANVLTF. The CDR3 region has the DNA TGTGCCAGTAGTATGGGAGCTTCTGGGGCCAACGTCCTGACTTTC.

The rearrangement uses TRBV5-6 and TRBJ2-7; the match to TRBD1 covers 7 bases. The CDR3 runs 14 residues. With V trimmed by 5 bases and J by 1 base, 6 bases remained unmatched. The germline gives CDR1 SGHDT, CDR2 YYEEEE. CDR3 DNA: TGTGCCAGCAGTGGACAGGCGTCATCCTACGAGCAGTACTTC. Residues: CASSGQASSYEQYF.

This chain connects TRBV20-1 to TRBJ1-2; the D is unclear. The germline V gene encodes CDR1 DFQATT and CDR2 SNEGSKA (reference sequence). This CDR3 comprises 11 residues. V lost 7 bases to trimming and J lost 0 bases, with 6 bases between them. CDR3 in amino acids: CSESSNYGYTF. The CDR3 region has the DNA TGCAGTGAGAGCTCTAACTATGGCTACACCTTC.

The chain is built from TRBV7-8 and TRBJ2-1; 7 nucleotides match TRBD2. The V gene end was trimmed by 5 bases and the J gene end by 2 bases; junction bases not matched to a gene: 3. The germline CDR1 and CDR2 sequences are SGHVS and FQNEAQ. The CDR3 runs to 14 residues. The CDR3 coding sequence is TGTGCCAGCAGCAAAGCGGGAACCTACAATGAGCAGTTCTTC. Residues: CASSKAGTYNEQFF. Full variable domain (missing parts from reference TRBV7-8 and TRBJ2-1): GAGVSQSPRYKVAKRGQDVALRCDPISGHVSLFWYQQALGQGPEFLTYFQNEAQLDKSGLPSDRFFAERPEGSVSTLKIQRTQQEDSAVYLCASSKAGTYNEQFFGPGTRLTVL.

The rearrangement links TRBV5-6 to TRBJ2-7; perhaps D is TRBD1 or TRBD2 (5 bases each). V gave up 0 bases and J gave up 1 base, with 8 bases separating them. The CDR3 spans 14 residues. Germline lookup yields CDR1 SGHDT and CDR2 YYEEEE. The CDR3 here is CASSLGGGSYEQYF. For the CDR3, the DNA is TGTGCCAGCAGCTTGGGGGGCGGGTCCTACGAGCAGTACTTC.

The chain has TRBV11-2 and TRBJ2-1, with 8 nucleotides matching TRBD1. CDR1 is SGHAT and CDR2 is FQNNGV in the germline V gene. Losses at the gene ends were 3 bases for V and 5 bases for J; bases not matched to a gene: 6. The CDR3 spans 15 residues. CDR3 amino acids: CASSFRTGRNNEQFF. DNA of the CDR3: TGTGCCAGCAGCTTCCGGACAGGGAGGAACAATGAGCAGTTCTTC. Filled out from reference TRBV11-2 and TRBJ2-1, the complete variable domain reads EAGVAQSPRYKIIEKRQSVAFWCNPISGHATLYWYQQILGQGPKLLIQFQNNGVVDDSQLPKDRFSAERLKGVDSTLKIQPAKLEDSAVYLCASSFRTGRNNEQFFGPGTRLTVL.

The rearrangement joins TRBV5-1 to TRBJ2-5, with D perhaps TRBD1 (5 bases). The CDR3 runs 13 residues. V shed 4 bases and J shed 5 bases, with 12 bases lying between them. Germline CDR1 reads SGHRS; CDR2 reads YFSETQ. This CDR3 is CASSDSTSETQYF. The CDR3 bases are TGCGCCAGCAGCGACAGTACGTCGGAGACCCAGTACTTC.

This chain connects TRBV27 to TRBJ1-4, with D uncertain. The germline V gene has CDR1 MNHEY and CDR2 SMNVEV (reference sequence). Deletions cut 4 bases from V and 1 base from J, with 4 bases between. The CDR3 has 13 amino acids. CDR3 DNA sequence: TGTGCCAGCAGTTCTGTAACTAATGAAAAACTGTTTTTT. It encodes CASSSVTNEKLFF.

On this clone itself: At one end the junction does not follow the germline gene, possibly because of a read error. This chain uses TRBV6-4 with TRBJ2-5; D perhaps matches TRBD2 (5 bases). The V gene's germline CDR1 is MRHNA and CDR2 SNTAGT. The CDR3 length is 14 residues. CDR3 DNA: TGTGCCAGCAGTGACAAGGCGGGCCAAGCGACCCAGTACTTC. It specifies CASSDKAGQATQYF.

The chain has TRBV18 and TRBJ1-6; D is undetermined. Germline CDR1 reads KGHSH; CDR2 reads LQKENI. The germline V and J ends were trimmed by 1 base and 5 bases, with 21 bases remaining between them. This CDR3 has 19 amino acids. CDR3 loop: CASSPRFSVRTDHNSPLHF. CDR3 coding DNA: TGTGCCAGCTCACCACGTTTTTCGGTGCGGACGGACCATAATTCACCCCTCCACTTT. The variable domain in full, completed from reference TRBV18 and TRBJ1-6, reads NAGVMQNPRHLVRRRGQEARLRCSPMKGHSHVYWYRQLPEEGLKFMVYLQKENIIDESGMPKERFSAEFPKEGPSILRIQQVVRGDSAAYFCASSPRFSVRTDHNSPLHFGNGTRLTVT.

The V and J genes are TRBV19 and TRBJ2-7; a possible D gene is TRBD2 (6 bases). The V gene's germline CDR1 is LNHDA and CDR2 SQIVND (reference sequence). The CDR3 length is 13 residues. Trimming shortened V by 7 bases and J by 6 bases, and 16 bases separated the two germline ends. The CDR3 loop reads CASMDYPSGEQYF. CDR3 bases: TGTGCCAGTATGGACTACCCCTCGGGCGAGCAGTACTTC. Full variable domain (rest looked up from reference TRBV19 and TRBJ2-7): DGGITQSPKYLFRKEGQNVTLSCEQNLNHDAMYWYRQDPGQGLRLIYYSQIVNDFQKGDIAEGYSVSREKKESFPLTVTSAQKNPTAFYLCASMDYPSGEQYFGPGTRLTVT.

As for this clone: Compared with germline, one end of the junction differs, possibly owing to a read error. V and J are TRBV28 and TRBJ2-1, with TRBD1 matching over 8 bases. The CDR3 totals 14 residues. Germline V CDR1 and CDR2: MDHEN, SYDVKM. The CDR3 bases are TGTGCCAGCTATGCGGCAGGGGGCTACGATGAGCAGTTCTTC. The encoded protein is CASYAAGGYDEQFF.

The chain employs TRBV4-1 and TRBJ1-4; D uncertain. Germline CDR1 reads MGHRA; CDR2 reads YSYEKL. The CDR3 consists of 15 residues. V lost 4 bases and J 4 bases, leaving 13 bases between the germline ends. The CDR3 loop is CASSRQHSNNEKLFF. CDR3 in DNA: TGCGCCAGCAGCCGGCAACACTCTAATAATGAAAAACTGTTTTTT.

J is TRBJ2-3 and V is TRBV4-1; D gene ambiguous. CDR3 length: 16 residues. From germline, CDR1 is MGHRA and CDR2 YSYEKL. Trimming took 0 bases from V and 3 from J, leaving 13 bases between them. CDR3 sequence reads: CASSQDLTWPTDTQYF. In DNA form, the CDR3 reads TGCGCCAGCAGCCAAGATCTAACTTGGCCTACAGATACGCAGTATTTT.

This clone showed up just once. In DNA form, the CDR3 reads TGTGCCAGCAGCCCCAGACTAGCGGGGGGAAGCTCCTACAATGAGCAGTTCTTC. Translated, it gives CASSPRLAGGSSYNEQFF. The rearrangement uses TRBV5-4 and TRBJ2-1; 13 nucleotides match TRBD2. CDR1 and CDR2 (germline): SGHNT, YYREEE (reference sequence). The CDR3 spans 18 residues. The V and J ends lost 4 bases and 0 bases, in that order; junction bases with no gene match: 7. Full variable domain (rest looked up from reference TRBV5-4 and TRBJ2-1): ETGVTQSPTHLIKTRGQQVTLRCSSQSGHNTVSWYQQALGQGPQFIFQYYREEENGRGNFPPRFSGLQFPNYSSELNVNALELDDSALYLCASSPRLAGGSSYNEQFFGPGTRLTVL.

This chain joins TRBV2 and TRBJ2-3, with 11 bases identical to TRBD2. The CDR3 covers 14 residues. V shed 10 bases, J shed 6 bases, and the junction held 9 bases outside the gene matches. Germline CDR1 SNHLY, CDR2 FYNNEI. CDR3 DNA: TGTGCCACGCGTAGCGGGAGGGCAACCGATACGCAGTATTTT. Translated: CATRSGRATDTQYF.

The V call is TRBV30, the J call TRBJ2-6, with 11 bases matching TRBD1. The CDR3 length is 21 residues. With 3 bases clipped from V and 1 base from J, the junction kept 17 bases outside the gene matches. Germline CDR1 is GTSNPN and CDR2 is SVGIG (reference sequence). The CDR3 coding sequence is TGTGCCTGGAGGGTAATCCGGGACAGGGGGTTCAATTTATCTGGGGCCAACGTCCTGACTTTC. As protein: CAWRVIRDRGFNLSGANVLTF. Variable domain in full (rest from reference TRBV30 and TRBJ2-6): SQTIHQWPATLVQPVGSPLSLECTVEGTSNPNLYWYRQAAGRGLQLLFYSVGIGQISSEVPQNLSASRPQDRQFILSSKKLLLSDSGFYLCAWRVIRDRGFNLSGANVLTFGAGSRLTVL.

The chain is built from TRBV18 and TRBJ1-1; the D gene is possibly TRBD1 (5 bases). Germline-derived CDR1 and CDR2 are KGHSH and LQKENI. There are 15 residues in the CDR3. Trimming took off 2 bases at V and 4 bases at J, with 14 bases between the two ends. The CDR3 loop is CASSPGRGMGTEAFF. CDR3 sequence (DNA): TGTGCCAGCTCACCAGGACGGGGCATGGGCACTGAAGCTTTCTTT.

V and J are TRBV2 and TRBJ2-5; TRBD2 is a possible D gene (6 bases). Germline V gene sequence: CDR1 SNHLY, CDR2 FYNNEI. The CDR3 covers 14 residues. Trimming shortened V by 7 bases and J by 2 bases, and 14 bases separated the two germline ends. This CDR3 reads CASTGLAGQETQYF. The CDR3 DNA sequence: TGTGCCAGCACAGGTTTGGCGGGGCAAGAGACCCAGTACTTC.

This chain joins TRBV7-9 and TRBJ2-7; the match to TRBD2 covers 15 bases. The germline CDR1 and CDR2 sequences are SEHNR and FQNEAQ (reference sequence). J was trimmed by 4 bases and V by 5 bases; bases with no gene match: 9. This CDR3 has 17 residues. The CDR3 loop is CASSTTGTSGRWYEQYF. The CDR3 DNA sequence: TGTGCCAGCAGCACAACCGGGACTAGCGGGAGGTGGTACGAGCAGTACTTC.

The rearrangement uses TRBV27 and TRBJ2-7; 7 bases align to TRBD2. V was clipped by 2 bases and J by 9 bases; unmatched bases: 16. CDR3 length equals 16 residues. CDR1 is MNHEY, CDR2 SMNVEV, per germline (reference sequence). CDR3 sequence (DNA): TGTGCCAGCAGTTTAACCCAGACTAGCCTCGGACTTTTGCAGTACTTC. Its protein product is CASSLTQTSLGLLQYF.

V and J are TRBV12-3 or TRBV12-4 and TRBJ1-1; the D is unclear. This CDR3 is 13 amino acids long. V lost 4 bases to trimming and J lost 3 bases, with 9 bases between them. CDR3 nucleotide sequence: TGTGCCAGCAGTTGGACGAGGGACACTGAAGCTTTCTTT. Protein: CASSWTRDTEAFF.

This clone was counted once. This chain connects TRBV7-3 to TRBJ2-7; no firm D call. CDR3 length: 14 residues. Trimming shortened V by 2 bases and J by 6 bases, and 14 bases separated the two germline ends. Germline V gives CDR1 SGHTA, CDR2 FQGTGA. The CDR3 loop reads CASSLSPASPEQYF. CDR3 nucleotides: TGTGCCAGCAGCTTATCCCCCGCTAGTCCCGAGCAGTACTTC.

The CDR3 protein is CASTLSGLNSNQPQHF. The DNA for the CDR3 is TGTGCCAGTACCCTTAGCGGATTGAATAGCAATCAGCCCCAGCATTTT. The chain uses TRBV19 and TRBJ1-5; D remains ambiguous. Per the germline V gene, CDR1 is LNHDA and CDR2 is SQIVND (reference sequence). The CDR3 is 16 residues long. Trimming removed 7 bases at V and 0 bases at J, with 16 bases between.

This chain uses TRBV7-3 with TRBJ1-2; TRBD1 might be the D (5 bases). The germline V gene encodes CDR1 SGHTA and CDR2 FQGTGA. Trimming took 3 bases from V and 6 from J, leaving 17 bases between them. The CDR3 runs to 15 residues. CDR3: CASSLTPKGADGYTF. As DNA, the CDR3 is TGTGCCAGCAGCTTGACTCCGAAAGGGGCGGATGGCTACACCTTC. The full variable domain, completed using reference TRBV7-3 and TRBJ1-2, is GAGVSQTPSNKVTEKGKYVELRCDPISGHTALYWYRQSLGQGPEFLIYFQGTGAADDSGLPNDRFFAVRPEGSVSTLKIQRTERGDSAVYLCASSLTPKGADGYTFGSGTRLTVV.

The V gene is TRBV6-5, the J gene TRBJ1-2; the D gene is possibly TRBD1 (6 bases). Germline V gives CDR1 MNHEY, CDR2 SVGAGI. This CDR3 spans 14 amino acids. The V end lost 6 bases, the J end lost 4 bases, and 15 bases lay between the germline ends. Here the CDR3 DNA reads TGTGCCAGCAGGGACCAGGGGCGCGTCTATGGCTACACCTTC. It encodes CASRDQGRVYGYTF.

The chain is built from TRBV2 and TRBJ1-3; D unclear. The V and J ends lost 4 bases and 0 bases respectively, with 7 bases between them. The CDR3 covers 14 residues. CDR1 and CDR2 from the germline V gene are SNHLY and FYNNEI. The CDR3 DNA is TGTGCCAGCAGTGTAGGTAGCTCTGGAAACACCATATATTTT. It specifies CASSVGSSGNTIYF.

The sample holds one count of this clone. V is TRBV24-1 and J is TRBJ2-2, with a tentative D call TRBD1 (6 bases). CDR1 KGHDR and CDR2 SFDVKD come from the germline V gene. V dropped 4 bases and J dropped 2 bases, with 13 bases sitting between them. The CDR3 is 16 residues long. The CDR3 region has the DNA TGTGCCACCAGTGACCGGACAGCGACTAACACCGGGGAGCTGTTTTTT. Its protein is CATSDRTATNTGELFF.